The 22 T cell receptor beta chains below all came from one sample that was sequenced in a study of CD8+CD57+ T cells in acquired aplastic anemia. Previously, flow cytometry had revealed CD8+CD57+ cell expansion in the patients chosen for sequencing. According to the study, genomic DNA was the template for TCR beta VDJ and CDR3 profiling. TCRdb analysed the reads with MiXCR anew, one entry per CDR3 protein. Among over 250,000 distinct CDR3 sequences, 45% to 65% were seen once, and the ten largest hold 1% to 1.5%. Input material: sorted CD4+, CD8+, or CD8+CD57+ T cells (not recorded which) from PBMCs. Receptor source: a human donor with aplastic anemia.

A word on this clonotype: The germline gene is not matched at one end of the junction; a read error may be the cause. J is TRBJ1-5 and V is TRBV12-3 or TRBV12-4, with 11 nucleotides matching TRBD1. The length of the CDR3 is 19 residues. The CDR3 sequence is CASSGPRTGQGGGIQPQHF. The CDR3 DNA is TGCGCCAGCAGCGGACCCCGGACGGGACAGGGGGGAGGTATTCAGCCCCAGCATTTT.

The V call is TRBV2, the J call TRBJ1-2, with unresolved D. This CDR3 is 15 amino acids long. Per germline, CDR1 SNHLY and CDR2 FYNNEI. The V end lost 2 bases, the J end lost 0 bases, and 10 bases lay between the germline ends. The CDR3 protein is CASSEFGGTNYGYTF. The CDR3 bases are TGTGCCAGCAGTGAATTCGGCGGCACTAACTATGGCTACACCTTC.

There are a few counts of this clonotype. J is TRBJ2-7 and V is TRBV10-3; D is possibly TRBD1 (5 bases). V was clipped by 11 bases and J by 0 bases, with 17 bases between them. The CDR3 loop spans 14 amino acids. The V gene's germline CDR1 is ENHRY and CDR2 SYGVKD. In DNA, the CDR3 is TGTGCCGTGATGACAGCCATGAGCTCCTACGAGCAGTACTTC. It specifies CAVMTAMSSYEQYF.

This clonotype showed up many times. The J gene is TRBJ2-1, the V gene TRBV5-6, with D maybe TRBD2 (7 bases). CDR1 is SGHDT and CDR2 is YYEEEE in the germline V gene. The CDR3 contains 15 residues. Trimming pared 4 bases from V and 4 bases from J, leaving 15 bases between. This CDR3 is CASSGLQGLYNEQFF. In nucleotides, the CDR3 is TGTGCCAGCAGCGGATTACAGGGACTATACAATGAGCAGTTCTTC.

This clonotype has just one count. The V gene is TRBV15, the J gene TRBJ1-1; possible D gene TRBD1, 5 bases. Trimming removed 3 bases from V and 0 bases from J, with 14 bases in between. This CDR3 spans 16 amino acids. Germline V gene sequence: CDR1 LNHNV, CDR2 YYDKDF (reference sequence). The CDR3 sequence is CATSRAEGILNTEAFF. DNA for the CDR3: TGTGCCACCAGCAGGGCCGAGGGGATATTGAACACTGAAGCTTTCTTT.

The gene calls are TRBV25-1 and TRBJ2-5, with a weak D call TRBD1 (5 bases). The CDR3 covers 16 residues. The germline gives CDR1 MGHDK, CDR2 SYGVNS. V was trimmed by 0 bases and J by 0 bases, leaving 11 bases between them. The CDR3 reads CASSEYMTAYQETQYF. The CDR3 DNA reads TGTGCCAGCAGTGAATATATGACAGCGTACCAAGAGACCCAGTACTTC.

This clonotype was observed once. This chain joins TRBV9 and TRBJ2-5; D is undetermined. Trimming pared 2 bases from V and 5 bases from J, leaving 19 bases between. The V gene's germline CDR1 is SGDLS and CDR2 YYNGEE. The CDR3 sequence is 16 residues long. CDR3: CASSVSVLSYNETQYF. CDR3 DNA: TGTGCCAGCAGCGTTTCAGTTTTAAGCTACAATGAGACCCAGTACTTC.

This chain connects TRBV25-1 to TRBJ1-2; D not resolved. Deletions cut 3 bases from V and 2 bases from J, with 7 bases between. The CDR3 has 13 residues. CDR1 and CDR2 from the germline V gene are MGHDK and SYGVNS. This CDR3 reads CASSEARNYGYTF. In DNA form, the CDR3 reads TGTGCCAGCAGTGAGGCCAGGAACTATGGCTACACCTTC.

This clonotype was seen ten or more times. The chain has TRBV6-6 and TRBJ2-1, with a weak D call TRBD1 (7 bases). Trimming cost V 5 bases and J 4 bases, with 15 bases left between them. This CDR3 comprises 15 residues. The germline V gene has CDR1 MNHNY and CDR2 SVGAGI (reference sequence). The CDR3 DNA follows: TGTGCCAGCAGTCCACCAGGGGGGATATACAATGAGCAGTTCTTC. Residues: CASSPPGGIYNEQFF.

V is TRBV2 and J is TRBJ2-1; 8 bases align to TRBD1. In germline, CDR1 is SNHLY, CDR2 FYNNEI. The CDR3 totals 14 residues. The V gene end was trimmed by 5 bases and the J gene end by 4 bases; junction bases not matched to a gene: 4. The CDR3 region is CASSRQGAYNEQFF. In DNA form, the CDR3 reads TGTGCCAGCAGTCGCCAGGGGGCTTACAATGAGCAGTTCTTC.

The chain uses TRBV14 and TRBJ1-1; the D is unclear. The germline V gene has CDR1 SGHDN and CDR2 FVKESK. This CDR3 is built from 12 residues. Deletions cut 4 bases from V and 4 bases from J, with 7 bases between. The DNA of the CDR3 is TGTGCCAGCAGCCTCGGGAGCACTGAAGCTTTCTTT. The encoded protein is CASSLGSTEAFF.

In DNA form, the CDR3 reads TGTGCCAGTAGTATAGCGACCCCCTTGACCGGCTACACCTTC. This gives the protein CASSIATPLTGYTF. The chain recombines TRBV19 with TRBJ1-2; D gene ambiguous. This CDR3 is built from 14 residues. Germline loops: CDR1 LNHDA, CDR2 SQIVND (reference sequence). V lost 1 base to trimming and J lost 8 bases, with 14 bases between them.

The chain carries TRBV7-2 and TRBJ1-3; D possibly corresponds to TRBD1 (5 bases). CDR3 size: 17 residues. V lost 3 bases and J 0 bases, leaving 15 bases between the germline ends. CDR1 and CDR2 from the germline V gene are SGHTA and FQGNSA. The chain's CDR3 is CASSLSTVGGSGNTIYF. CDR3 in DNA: TGTGCCAGCAGCTTGAGTACTGTGGGGGGCTCTGGAAACACCATATATTTT. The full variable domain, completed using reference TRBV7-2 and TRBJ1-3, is GAGVSQSPSNKVTEKGKDVELRCDPISGHTALYWYRQSLGQGLEFLIYFQGNSAPDKSGLPSDRFSAERTGGSVSTLTIQRTQQEDSAVYLCASSLSTVGGSGNTIYFGEGSWLTVV.

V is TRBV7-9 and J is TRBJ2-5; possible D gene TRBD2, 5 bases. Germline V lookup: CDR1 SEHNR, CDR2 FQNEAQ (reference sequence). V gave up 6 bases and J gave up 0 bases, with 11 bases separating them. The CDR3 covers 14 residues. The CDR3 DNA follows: TGTGCCAGCAGTCAAGCGGCGTACCAAGAGACCCAGTACTTC. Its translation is CASSQAAYQETQYF.

CDR3 DNA sequence: TGTGCCAGTAGTAGGGGGGGACAGGGGGTAACCGGGGAGCTGTTTTTT. Residues: CASSRGGQGVTGELFF. The rearrangement uses TRBV19 and TRBJ2-2; 11 nucleotides line up with TRBD1. The CDR3 is 16 residues long. Trimming at V came to 4 bases and at J to 5 bases, leaving 6 bases not matched to a gene. Germline V CDR1 and CDR2: LNHDA, SQIVND (reference sequence).

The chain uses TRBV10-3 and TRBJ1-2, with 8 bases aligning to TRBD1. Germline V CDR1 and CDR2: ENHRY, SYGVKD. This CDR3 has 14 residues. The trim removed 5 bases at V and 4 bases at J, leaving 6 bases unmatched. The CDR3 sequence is CAISYGQGIYGYTF. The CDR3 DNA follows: TGTGCCATCAGTTATGGACAGGGAATCTATGGCTACACCTTC.

In DNA form, the CDR3 reads TGTGCCATCAGTGGCGGGACTAGCGGGGTCTCCTACAATGAGCAGTTCTTC. As protein: CAISGGTSGVSYNEQFF. This sequence joins TRBV10-3 and TRBJ2-1; the match to TRBD2 covers 13 bases. This CDR3 has 17 residues. Germline loops: CDR1 ENHRY, CDR2 SYGVKD. J gave up 0 bases and V 4 bases, and 3 bases lay outside the gene matches.

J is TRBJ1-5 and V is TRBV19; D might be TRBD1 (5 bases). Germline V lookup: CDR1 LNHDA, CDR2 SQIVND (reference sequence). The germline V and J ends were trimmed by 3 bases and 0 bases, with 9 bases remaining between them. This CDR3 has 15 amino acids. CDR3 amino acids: CASSMGVYSNQPQHF. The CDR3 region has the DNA TGTGCCAGTAGTATGGGGGTATATAGCAATCAGCCCCAGCATTTT.

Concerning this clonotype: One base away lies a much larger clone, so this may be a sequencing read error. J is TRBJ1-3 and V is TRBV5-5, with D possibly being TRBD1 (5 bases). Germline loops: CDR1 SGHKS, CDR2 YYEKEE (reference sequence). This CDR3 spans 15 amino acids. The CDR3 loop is CASSLGGAYGNAIYF. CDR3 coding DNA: TGTGCCAGCAGCTTGGGGGGCGCGTACGGAAACGCCATATATTTT.

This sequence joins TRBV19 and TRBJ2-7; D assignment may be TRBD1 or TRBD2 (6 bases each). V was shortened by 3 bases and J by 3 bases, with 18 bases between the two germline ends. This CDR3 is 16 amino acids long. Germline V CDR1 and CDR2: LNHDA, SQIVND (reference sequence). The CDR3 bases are TGTGCCAGTAGTATTGTTAAGGGGGGCCCCATCTACGAGCAGTACTTC. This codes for CASSIVKGGPIYEQYF.

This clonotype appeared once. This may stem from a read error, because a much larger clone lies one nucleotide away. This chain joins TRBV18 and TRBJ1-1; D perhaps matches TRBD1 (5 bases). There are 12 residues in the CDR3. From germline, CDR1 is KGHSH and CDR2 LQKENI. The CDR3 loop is CAISPGGTEAFF. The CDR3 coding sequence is TGTGCCATCTCACCGGGGGGCACTGAAGCTTTCTTT.

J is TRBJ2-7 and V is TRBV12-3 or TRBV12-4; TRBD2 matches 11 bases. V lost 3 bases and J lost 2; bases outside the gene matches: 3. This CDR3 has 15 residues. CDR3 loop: CASSLVAGGPYEQYF. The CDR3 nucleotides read TGTGCCAGCAGTTTGGTAGCGGGGGGGCCCTACGAGCAGTACTTC.